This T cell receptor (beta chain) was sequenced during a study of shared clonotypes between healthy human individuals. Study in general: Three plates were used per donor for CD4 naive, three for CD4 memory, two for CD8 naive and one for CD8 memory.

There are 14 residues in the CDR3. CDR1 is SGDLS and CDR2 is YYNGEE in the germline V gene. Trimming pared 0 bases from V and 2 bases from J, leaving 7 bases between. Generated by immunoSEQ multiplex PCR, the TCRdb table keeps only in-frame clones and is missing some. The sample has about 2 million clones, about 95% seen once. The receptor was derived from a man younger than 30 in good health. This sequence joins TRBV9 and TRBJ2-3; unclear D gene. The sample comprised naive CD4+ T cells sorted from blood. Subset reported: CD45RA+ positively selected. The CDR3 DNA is TGTGCCAGCAGCGTAGGTAGGTTCACAGATACGCAGTATTTT. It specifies CASSVGRFTDTQYF.